Listed below are T cell receptor beta chains from one sample, sequenced in a study of T cells in Graves' hyperthyroidism and ophthalmopathy. TCRdb reanalysed the multiplex PCR reads using MiXCR and keeps one entry per CDR3 protein. Of around 580,000 distinct CDR3 sequences listed, 40% to 55% were seen once; the top ten hold about 8.3%. Sequencing was performed on peripheral blood or thyroid tissue (not recorded which). These TCRs come from a woman younger than 30 with Graves' hyperthyroidism. Each CDR3 is given with its conserved first and last residue. A D gene is named only where the DNA matches it firmly. The listing skips clone size in some rows; elsewhere it reads once, few, many or a size class.

TRBJ2-7	TRBD2	few	TRBV20-1	TGCAGTGCTAGAGACCGTCTAGCGGGAGGTAGGGGGGTATGGGAGCAGTACTTC	CSARDRLAGGRGVWEQYF
TRBJ1-2	TRBD1	many	TRBV20-1	TGCAGTGCTGTTCAGGGGGCCGGGGACTATGGCTACACCTTC	CSAVQGAGDYGYTF
TRBJ1-2	.	.	TRBV4-1	TGCGCCAGCAGCCAAGATCAAGCCGAAAGACTCTATGGCTACACCTTC	CASSQDQAERLYGYTF
TRBJ1-2	.	many	TRBV5-1	TGCGCCAGCAGCCAGATGAGGGGCTACACCTTC	CASSQMRGYTF
TRBJ2-2	.	many	TRBV27	TGTGCCAGCAGCTGGCAGGGTTGGGCCGGGGAGCTGTTTTTT	CASSWQGWAGELFF
TRBJ1-4	.	many	TRBV15	TGTGCCACCAGCCCTCCAGCCGGAAGTAATGAAAAACTGTTTTTT	CATSPPAGSNEKLFF
TRBJ2-6	TRBD1	.	TRBV6-5	TGTGCCAGCAGTCCATGGGACAGGGGGTCTGGGGCCAACGTCCTGACTTTC	CASSPWDRGSGANVLTF
TRBJ2-7	TRBD2	.	TRBV29-1	TGCAGCGTTAGGGCGGGGGGGTACTCCTACGAGCAGTACTTC	CSVRAGGYSYEQYF
TRBJ1-1	.	.	TRBV29-1	TGCAGCGTTGGTAAGGGGGGAGCTTTCTTT	CSVGKGGAFF
TRBJ2-5	.	.	TRBV2	TGTGCCAGCAGGGCGGACAGAAAAGAGACCCAGTACTTC	CASRADRKETQYF
TRBJ1-4	.	.	TRBV12-3/TRBV12-4	TGTGCCAGCAGGGTAGGGACAAAAAATGAAAAACTGTTTTTT	CASRVGTKNEKLFF